One and the same sample provided the 9 T cell receptor beta chains below, sequenced in a study of T cell repertoires in cytomegalovirus infection. TCRdb reprocessed the reads via MiXCR and lists one record per CDR3 protein. The sample yields 300,000 to 450,000 distinct CDR3 sequences, less than 20% seen once. Material: PBMCs. Source of these receptors: a human donor in good health (CMV status not recorded). Some clones in this sample may be carry-over from other donors' samples.

This clonotype has more than one count but fewer than ten. V and J are TRBV10-3 and TRBJ2-3; tentatively, D is TRBD2 (5 bases). Looked up from germline, CDR1 is ENHRY and CDR2 is SYGVKD. V lost 10 bases to trimming and J lost 3 bases, with 8 bases between them. CDR3 length equals 11 residues. The CDR3 nucleotides are TGTGCCACTCGAGGGACAGATACGCAGTATTTT. Amino acid sequence: CATRGTDTQYF.

The V gene is TRBV10-3, the J gene TRBJ2-6; maybe TRBD1 (5 bases). Germline assignment: CDR1 ENHRY and CDR2 SYGVKD. Trimming removed 2 bases at V and 0 bases at J, with 11 bases between. The CDR3 loop spans 17 amino acids. CDR3 region: CAISEPGKRSGANVLTF. CDR3 DNA: TGTGCCATCAGTGAGCCAGGGAAACGCTCTGGGGCCAACGTCCTGACTTTC.

The chain employs TRBV5-1 and TRBJ2-1, with 13 bases that match TRBD2. The germline gives CDR1 SGHRS, CDR2 YFSETQ. The CDR3 is 16 residues long. V was clipped by 5 bases and J by 3 bases; unmatched bases: 5. The CDR3 spells CASRRLAGGNYNEQFF. CDR3 bases: TGCGCCAGCAGGAGACTAGCGGGGGGCAACTACAATGAGCAGTTCTTC.

Ten or more counts support this clonotype. The chain carries TRBV12-3 or TRBV12-4 and TRBJ1-2; D unresolved. The CDR3 is 14 amino acids. Trimming stripped 6 bases from V and 1 base from J, with 12 bases between. The CDR3 DNA reads as TGTGCCAGCAGACGAGAGGCATTTAACTATGGCTACACCTTC. Protein: CASRREAFNYGYTF.

The chain links TRBV12-3 or TRBV12-4 to TRBJ2-7; a weak D match, TRBD1 (6 bases). This CDR3 contains 14 residues. With 3 bases removed from V and 5 bases from J, the gap between germline ends came to 14 bases. CDR3 nucleotide sequence: TGTGCCAGCAGTTTTTCGAGAAACAGGGACGAGCAGTACTTC. Translated, it gives CASSFSRNRDEQYF.

CDR3 DNA: TGTGCCAGCGAACGGGGCGACTCGAACACCGGGGAGCTGTTTTTT. Its protein is CASERGDSNTGELFF. This chain links TRBV6-1 with TRBJ2-2, with D possibly called TRBD1 or TRBD2 (5 bases each). In germline, CDR1 is MNHNS, CDR2 SASEGT. Between the trimmed V and J ends, which lost 8 bases and 0 bases, there was a span of 13 bases. The CDR3 spans 15 residues.

This clonotype was picked up a small number of times. This chain connects TRBV6-6 to TRBJ1-6, with a weak D call TRBD1 (6 bases). CDR3 length: 15 amino acids. V lost 5 bases to trimming and J lost 3 bases, with 11 bases between them. Germline lookup yields CDR1 MNHNY and CDR2 SVGAGI (reference sequence). The CDR3 region has the DNA TGTGCCAGCAGTGTACAGGGTATCTATAATTCACCCCTCCACTTT. Protein sequence: CASSVQGIYNSPLHF.

This clonotype was seen many times. The J gene is TRBJ2-3, the V gene TRBV10-3; D possibly corresponds to TRBD1 (6 bases). The CDR3 consists of 14 residues. CDR1 ENHRY and CDR2 SYGVKD come from the germline V gene. V lost 6 bases to trimming and J lost 3 bases, with 13 bases between them. CDR3 coding DNA: TGTGCCATCAGACAGGGTTCGATAACAGATACGCAGTATTTT. Its translation: CAIRQGSITDTQYF.

This clonotype was detected ten times or more. The V and J genes are TRBV2 and TRBJ2-5; TRBD1 is a possible D gene (5 bases). The CDR3 is made up of 18 amino acids. The germline V and J ends were trimmed by 3 bases and 1 base, with 21 bases remaining between them. Per the germline V gene, CDR1 is SNHLY and CDR2 is FYNNEI. CDR3: CASSDSLGVVLGQETQYF. The CDR3 DNA is TGTGCCAGCAGTGACTCTCTAGGGGTTGTGCTCGGCCAAGAGACCCAGTACTTC.